These 3 T cell receptor beta chains were sequenced from one sample in a study of shared clonotypes between healthy human individuals. The assay was immunoSEQ multiplex PCR, and TCRdb's table has in-frame clones only and misses some. The table lists just over 2,000,000 clones, roughly 96% of them singletons. The sample was naive CD4+ T cells sorted from blood. The subset denotes: CD45RA+ positively selected. The origin of the receptors is a man aged 18 to 29 in good health.

The rearrangement joins TRBV28 to TRBJ2-7, with D tentatively TRBD2 (5 bases). There are 18 residues in the CDR3. Germline V gene data show CDR1 as MDHEN and CDR2 as SYDVKM. Trimming pared 1 base from V and 2 bases from J, leaving 21 bases between. This CDR3 reads CASSLFTFLRVGTYEQYF. DNA for the CDR3: TGTGCCAGCAGTTTATTTACCTTTCTGAGGGTAGGGACCTACGAGCAGTACTTC.

In this sample, this clone turned up once. The chain links TRBV7-9 to TRBJ1-2, with D maybe TRBD1 (5 bases). Germline loops: CDR1 SEHNR, CDR2 FQNEAQ (reference sequence). This CDR3 has 15 amino acids. Trimming took off 1 base at V and 4 bases at J, with 13 bases between the two ends. CDR3 coding DNA: TGTGCCAGCAGCTTAGGACCTTGGGGACGCTATGGCTACACCTTC. This codes for CASSLGPWGRYGYTF.

The chain is built from TRBV11-2 and TRBJ1-4, with 7 bases fitting TRBD1. This CDR3 has 15 amino acids. The J segment lost 1 base and the V segment lost 5 bases, leaving 4 bases of the junction unmatched. The germline V gene encodes CDR1 SGHAT and CDR2 FQNNGV. The CDR3 region is CASSPGDRTNEKLFF. The CDR3, as DNA: TGTGCCAGCAGCCCGGGGGACAGAACTAATGAAAAACTGTTTTTT.